Below are 5 T cell receptor beta chains sequenced from a single sample in a study of blood T cell repertoires in COVID-19. The repertoire was sequenced with immunoSEQ multiplex PCR; TCRdb's copy has only in-frame clones and lacks some. The sample shows 150,000 or so clones, roughly four fifths of them seen only once. Sequenced material: peripheral blood. These receptors were taken from a man between 60 and 75 years old with active or convalescent COVID-19.

This chain joins TRBV3-1 (or the pseudogene TRBV3-2) and TRBJ1-4, with D perhaps TRBD1 (5 bases). Germline values: CDR1 LGHDT, CDR2 YNNKEL (reference sequence). The CDR3 sequence is 13 residues long. V lost 10 bases, J lost 6 bases, and 15 bases lay in between. The CDR3 loop reads CATASRRDEKLFF. DNA of the CDR3: TGTGCCACCGCCTCCCGCAGGGATGAAAAACTGTTTTTT.

This rearrangement joins TRBV6-6 to TRBJ1-2; D unresolved. The CDR3 spans 12 residues. Germline V gene lookup returns CDR1 MNHNY and CDR2 SVGAGI (reference sequence). V lost 2 bases and J 7 bases, leaving 8 bases between the germline ends. Here the CDR3 DNA reads TGTGCCAGCAGTTACCTGAGGAGTGGCTACACCTTC. Translated, it gives CASSYLRSGYTF.

The V call is TRBV18, the J call TRBJ1-2, with 9 nucleotides matching TRBD1. V gave up 6 bases and J gave up 8 bases; unmatched junction bases: 10. The CDR3 consists of 14 residues. Germline-derived CDR1 and CDR2 are KGHSH and LQKENI. CDR3 region: CASSSTGGLDGYTF. CDR3 DNA sequence: TGTGCCAGCTCCAGCACAGGGGGCCTCGACGGCTACACCTTC.

The chain is built from TRBV6-5 and TRBJ2-5; a weak D match, TRBD1 (6 bases). Per germline, CDR1 MNHEY and CDR2 SVGAGI. V was cut by 2 bases and J by 5 bases, with 15 bases left in between. CDR3 length: 15 amino acids. The CDR3 sequence is CASSYGGNRQETQYF. The CDR3 DNA follows: TGTGCCAGCAGTTACGGGGGCAACCGGCAGGAGACCCAGTACTTC.

V usage is TRBV19 and J usage is TRBJ2-6; D unresolved. This CDR3 contains 14 residues. Germline V gene lookup returns CDR1 LNHDA and CDR2 SQIVND (reference sequence). V was pared by 4 bases and J by 0 bases, with 4 bases between. CDR3 amino acids: CASSTNSGANVLTF. Here the CDR3 DNA reads TGTGCCAGTAGTACCAACTCTGGGGCCAACGTCCTGACTTTC.